This T cell receptor beta chain is from a study of blood T cell repertoires in COVID-19. Original handling: Reference gene primer amplification gave estimated nucleated cell counts. Repertoires were generated with immunoSEQ multiplex PCR, while TCRdb's copy carries only in-frame clones and drops some. V and J calls and clone size come straight from that table; D and trimming were deduced from the DNA. Altogether about 260,000 clones are present, around 90% being singletons, with the ten largest covering over 0.55%. Trimming stripped 4 bases from V and 8 bases from J, with 14 bases between. The CDR3 covers 13 residues.

The sequence derives from a human donor in a cohort sampled during active COVID-19. The sequenced sample consisted of peripheral blood. V usage is TRBV12-3 or TRBV12-4 and J usage is TRBJ1-2; tentatively, D is TRBD1 (6 bases). CDR3 loop: CASSYKGQGGYTF. CDR3 in DNA: TGTGCCAGCAGTTACAAGGGCCAGGGGGGCTACACCTTC.